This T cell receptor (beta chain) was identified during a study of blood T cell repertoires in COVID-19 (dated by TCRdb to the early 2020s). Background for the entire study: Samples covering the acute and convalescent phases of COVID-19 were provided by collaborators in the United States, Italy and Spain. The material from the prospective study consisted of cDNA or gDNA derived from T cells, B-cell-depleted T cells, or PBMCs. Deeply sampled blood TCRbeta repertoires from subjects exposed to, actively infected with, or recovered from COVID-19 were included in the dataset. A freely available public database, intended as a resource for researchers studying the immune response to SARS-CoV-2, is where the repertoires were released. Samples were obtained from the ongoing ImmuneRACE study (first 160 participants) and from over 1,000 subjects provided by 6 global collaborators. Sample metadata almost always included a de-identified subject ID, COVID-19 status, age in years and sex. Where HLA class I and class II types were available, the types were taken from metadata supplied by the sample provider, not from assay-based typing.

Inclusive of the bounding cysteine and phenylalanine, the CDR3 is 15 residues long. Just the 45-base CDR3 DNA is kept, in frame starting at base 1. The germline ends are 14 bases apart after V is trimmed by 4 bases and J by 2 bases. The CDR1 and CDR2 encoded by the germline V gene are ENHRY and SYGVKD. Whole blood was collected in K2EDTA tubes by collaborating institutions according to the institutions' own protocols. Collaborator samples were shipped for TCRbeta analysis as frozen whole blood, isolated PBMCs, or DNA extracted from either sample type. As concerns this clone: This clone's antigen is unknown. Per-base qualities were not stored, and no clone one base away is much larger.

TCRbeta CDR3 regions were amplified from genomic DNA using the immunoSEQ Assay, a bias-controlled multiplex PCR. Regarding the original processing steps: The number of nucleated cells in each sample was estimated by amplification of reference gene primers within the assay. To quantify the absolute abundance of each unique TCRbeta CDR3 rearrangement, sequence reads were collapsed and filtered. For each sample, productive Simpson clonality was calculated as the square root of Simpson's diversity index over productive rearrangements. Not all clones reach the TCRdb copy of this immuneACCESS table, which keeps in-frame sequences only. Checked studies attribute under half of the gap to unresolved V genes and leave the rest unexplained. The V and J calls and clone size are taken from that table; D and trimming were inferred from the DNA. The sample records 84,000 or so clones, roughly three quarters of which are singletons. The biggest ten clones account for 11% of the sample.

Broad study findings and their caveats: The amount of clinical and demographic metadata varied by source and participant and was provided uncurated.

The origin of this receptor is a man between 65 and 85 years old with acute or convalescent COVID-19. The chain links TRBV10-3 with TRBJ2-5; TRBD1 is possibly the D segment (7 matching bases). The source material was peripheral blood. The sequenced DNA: TGTGCCATCAGTGCCTCGACAGGGACTCAAGAGACCCAGTACTTC. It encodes CAISASTGTQETQYF.